The 8 T cell receptor beta chains in this list originate from one sample, sequenced in a study of T cells in localized non-small cell lung cancer. Generated by immunoSEQ multiplex PCR, the TCRdb table keeps only in-frame clones and is missing some. The data contain about 59,000 clones, approximately 90% of them seen just once; the ten biggest clones take up 20%. This specimen was peripheral blood, taken before any cancer treatment. These receptors were obtained from a man aged 35 to 70 with stage I lung adenocarcinoma.

The chain couples TRBV11-2 to TRBJ2-1, with 8 bases that match TRBD1. J was trimmed by 5 bases and V by 4 bases; bases with no gene match: 1. Germline CDR1 reads SGHAT; CDR2 reads FQNNGV. The CDR3 extends over 13 amino acids. The CDR3 region is CASSWTGNNEQFF. The CDR3 nucleotides are TGTGCCAGCAGCTGGACAGGGAACAATGAGCAGTTCTTC.

V usage is TRBV19 and J usage is TRBJ1-4; no definite D call. The CDR3 is 13 residues long. The germline V gene has CDR1 LNHDA and CDR2 SQIVND (reference sequence). Trimming stripped 5 bases from V and 14 bases from J, with 18 bases between. This CDR3 reads CASSSDWLVGLFF. The CDR3 DNA reads TGTGCCAGTAGTTCGGACTGGCTCGTGGGCCTGTTTTTT. The whole variable domain, filled in from reference TRBV19 and TRBJ1-4, reads DGGITQSPKYLFRKEGQNVTLSCEQNLNHDAMYWYRQDPGQGLRLIYYSQIVNDFQKGDIAEGYSVSREKKESFPLTVTSAQKNPTAFYLCASSSDWLVGLFFGSGTQLSVL.

V usage is TRBV2 and J usage is TRBJ2-5, with a tentative D call TRBD2 (5 bases). The CDR3 sequence is 13 residues long. Per germline, CDR1 SNHLY and CDR2 FYNNEI. Deletions cut 3 bases from V and 5 bases from J, with 10 bases between. In DNA, the CDR3 is TGTGCCAGCAGTGAGAGGGAAGGGGAGACCCAGTACTTC. This sequence encodes CASSEREGETQYF.

The chain links TRBV29-1 to TRBJ1-5, with a tentative D call TRBD1 (6 bases). Germline lookup yields CDR1 SQVTM and CDR2 ANQGSEA. CDR3 size: 14 residues. Trimming took 6 bases from V and 4 from J, leaving 16 bases between them. The CDR3 region has the DNA TGCAGCGTAGCCCCGGCAGGGGTGAATCAGCCCCAGCATTTT. It specifies CSVAPAGVNQPQHF.

The chain combines TRBV18 with TRBJ2-7, with TRBD1 matching over 8 bases. This CDR3 has 16 residues. Germline lookup yields CDR1 KGHSH and CDR2 LQKENI. With 3 bases clipped from V and 2 bases from J, the junction kept 9 bases outside the gene matches. CDR3 nucleotides: TGTGCCAGCTCACCGGAGTGGGGACAGGTTACCTACGAGCAGTACTTC. It encodes CASSPEWGQVTYEQYF.

The CDR3 bases are TGTGCCAGCAGCGCCGGGACAGGGGGAAAACTGTTTTTT. Amino acid sequence: CASSAGTGGKLFF. The rearrangement uses TRBV2 and TRBJ1-4; 11 bases align to TRBD1. This CDR3 has 13 amino acids. Germline values: CDR1 SNHLY, CDR2 FYNNEI. The junction had 4 bases not matched to a gene; V was cut back by 6 bases and J by 10 bases.

The J gene is TRBJ2-7, the V gene TRBV29-1; no clear D gene. From germline, CDR1 is SQVTM and CDR2 ANQGSEA. V dropped 7 bases and J dropped 1 base, with 11 bases sitting between them. This CDR3 has 12 residues. CDR3 sequence: CSAQTQSYEQYF. The DNA of the CDR3 is TGCAGCGCTCAGACGCAGTCCTACGAGCAGTACTTC.

The J gene is TRBJ2-1, the V gene TRBV11-3, with 11 nucleotides matching TRBD2. There are 16 residues in the CDR3. The germline CDR1 and CDR2 sequences are SGHNT and YENEEA. With V trimmed by 4 bases and J by 0 bases, 2 bases remained unmatched. Here the CDR3 reads CASSSSGRSSYNEQFF. DNA of the CDR3: TGTGCCAGCAGCTCTAGCGGGAGGTCCTCCTACAATGAGCAGTTCTTC. Variable domain in full (rest from reference TRBV11-3 and TRBJ2-1): EAGVVQSPRYKIIEKKQPVAFWCNPISGHNTLYWYLQNLGQGPELLIRYENEEAVDDSQLPKDRFSAERLKGVDSTLKIQPAELGDSAVYLCASSSSGRSSYNEQFFGPGTRLTVL.